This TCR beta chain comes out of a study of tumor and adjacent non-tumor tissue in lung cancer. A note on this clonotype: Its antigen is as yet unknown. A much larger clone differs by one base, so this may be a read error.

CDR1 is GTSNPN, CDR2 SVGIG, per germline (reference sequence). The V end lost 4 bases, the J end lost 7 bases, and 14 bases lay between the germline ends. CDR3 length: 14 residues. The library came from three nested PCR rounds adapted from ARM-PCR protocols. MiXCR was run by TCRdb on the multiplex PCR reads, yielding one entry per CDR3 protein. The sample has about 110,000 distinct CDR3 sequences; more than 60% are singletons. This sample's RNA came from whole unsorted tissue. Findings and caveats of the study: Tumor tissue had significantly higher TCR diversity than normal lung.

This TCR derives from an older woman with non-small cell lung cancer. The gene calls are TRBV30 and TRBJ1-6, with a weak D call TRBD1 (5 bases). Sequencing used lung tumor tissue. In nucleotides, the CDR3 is TGTGCCTGGACCGTGATAGGGGCAAATTCACCCCTCCACTTT. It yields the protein CAWTVIGANSPLHF.